These 17 T cell receptor beta chains came from one sample sequenced in a study of tissue T cells after allogeneic stem cell transplantation. Method: immunoSEQ multiplex PCR; TCRdb's copy keeps in-frame clones and lacks some. Of more than 45,000 clones listed, roughly 73% are singletons. The sample taken for sequencing was sorted cells pooled from one or two spleens. The receptors shown here come from a pool of C57BL/6 mice in good health.

In regard to this clone: Mouse gene names apply. The CDR3 is cut off 1 residue early in the read; its end comes from the germline J gene. The gene calls are TRBV3 and TRBJ2-1; the match to TRBD1 covers 8 bases. CDR1 is SNHLY, CDR2 FYNGKV, per germline (reference sequence). The ends lost 4 bases at V and 6 bases at J; junction bases unmatched: 5. This CDR3 is built from 14 residues. The CDR3 DNA, read in part, is TGTGCCAGCAGCTCCCCGGGACAGGTTGCTGAGCAGTTC. Encoded protein: CASSSPGQVAEQF. The whole CDR3 reads CASSSPGQVAEQFF.

With respect to this clone: Any gene name here is a mouse gene name. The read terminates 1 residue ahead of where the CDR3 ends, so the germline J gene completes it. The chain couples TRBV5 to TRBJ2-7, with 12 bases fitting TRBD2. J lost 7 bases, V lost 0 bases, and 4 bases had no gene match. CDR1 and CDR2 from the germline V gene are LGHNA and YNLKQL (reference sequence). CDR3 length equals 15 residues. The sequenced CDR3 bases are TGTGCCAGCAGCCAAGATGGGGACTGGGGGGAGGAACAGTAC. It yields the protein CASSQDGDWGEEQY. The complete CDR3 reads CASSQDGDWGEEQYF.

As regards this clone: Gene names are the mouse ones. The missing CDR3 end, 1 residue past where the read stops, is filled in from the germline J gene. The chain carries TRBV26 and TRBJ1-6; TRBD1 matches at 9 bases. TRBJ1-6 is recorded as an ORF, its role being uncertain. The length of the CDR3 is 14 residues. The germline CDR1 and CDR2 sequences are KGHPV and FQNQEV (reference sequence). J gave up 8 bases and V 7 bases, and 6 bases lay outside the gene matches. Partial CDR3 DNA: TGTGCCAGCAAACCGGGACAGGGAGATTCGCCCCTCTAC. Its protein is CASKPGQGDSPLY. The CDR3 in its entirety is CASKPGQGDSPLYF.

Worth noting for this clone: Gene labels here are mouse ones. The CDR3 end is not reached by the read, which stops 1 residue before it; the germline J gene fills it in. The chain uses TRBV1 and TRBJ2-7, with D perhaps matching TRBD2 (5 bases). Germline V gene sequence: CDR1 NSQYPW, CDR2 LRSPGD (reference sequence). The CDR3 has 14 amino acids. The V end was cut by 3 bases, the J end by 0 bases, with 9 bases between. CDR3 protein: CTCSATGSSYEQYF. The part of the CDR3 DNA that was read is TGCACCTGCAGTGCCACTGGTAGCTCCTATGAACAGTAC.

Of note for this clone: All gene names here are mouse names. With the read ending 1 residue before the CDR3 end, the germline J gene is used to fill in that end. The chain uses TRBV12-1 and TRBJ1-1; maybe TRBD1 (5 bases). Trimming removed 0 bases from V and 0 bases from J, with 7 bases in between. Looked up from germline, CDR1 is SGHSN and CDR2 is HYEKVE. The CDR3 totals 14 residues. The part of the CDR3 DNA that was read is TGTGCCAGCTCTCTCGGGACTACAAACACAGAAGTCTTC. Residues: CASSLGTTNTEVF. The whole CDR3 is CASSLGTTNTEVFF. Full variable domain (rest looked up from reference TRBV12-1 and TRBJ1-1): DSGVVQSPRHIIKEKGGRSVLTCIPISGHSNVVWYQQTLGKELKFLIQHYEKVERDKGFLPSRFSVQQFDDYHSEMNMSALELEDSAMYFCASSLGTTNTEVFFGKGTRLTVV.

Worth noting for this clone: Gene names denote mouse genes. The read stops 1 residue short of the end of the CDR3; the missing end is completed from the germline J gene. This sequence joins TRBV5 and TRBJ1-4; unclear D gene. There are 13 residues in the CDR3. Trimming shortened V by 0 bases and J by 4 bases, and 3 bases separated the two germline ends. The V gene's germline CDR1 is LGHNA and CDR2 YNLKQL (reference sequence). CDR3 loop: CASSQDNNERLFF. The part of the CDR3 DNA that was read is TGTGCCAGCAGCCAAGACAACAACGAAAGATTATTT.

Remarks on this clone: Gene names denote mouse genes. The read comes to an end 1 residue before the CDR3 does, leaving the germline J gene to fill in the end. This CDR3 is also generated by other DNA sequences in the sample. The genes are TRBV13-2 and TRBJ1-5; 7 bases line up with TRBD1. Germline CDR1 is NNHNN and CDR2 is SYGAGS (reference sequence). V was pared by 1 base and J by 2 bases, with 0 bases of the junction left unmatched. The CDR3 has 14 amino acids. Partial CDR3 DNA: TGTGCCAGCGGTGATACAGGGGACAACCAGGCTCCGCTT. Translation gives CASGDTGDNQAPL. The CDR3 as a whole reads CASGDTGDNQAPLF.

Regarding this clone: Each gene name is a mouse one. The sequenced fragment ends 1 residue before the CDR3 boundary, so the rest is inferred from the germline J gene. The chain is built from TRBV13-2 and TRBJ2-1; 10 positions agree with TRBD1. Per germline, CDR1 NNHNN and CDR2 SYGAGS (reference sequence). The V gene end was trimmed by 3 bases and the J gene end by 6 bases; junction bases not matched to a gene: 3. CDR3 length: 14 amino acids. Here the CDR3 reads CASGGRDRGAEQFF. The CDR3 bases that were read are TGTGCCAGCGGTGGCCGGGACAGGGGTGCTGAGCAGTTC.

With respect to this clone: Mouse germline and gene names are used. The DNA ends 1 residue before the CDR3 does, and the rest of the CDR3 is filled in from the germline J gene. This chain connects TRBV31 to TRBJ1-2; the D gene is possibly TRBD1 (6 bases). The CDR3 consists of 14 residues. The germline V and J ends were trimmed by 0 bases and 0 bases, with 8 bases remaining between them. Germline-derived CDR1 and CDR2 are GKSSPN and SITVG. Partial CDR3 DNA: TGTGCCTGGAGTCTAGACAGGACAAACTCCGACTACACC. This encodes CAWSLDRTNSDYT. The CDR3, in full, reads CAWSLDRTNSDYTF.

Turning to this clone: These gene names are mouse names. The CDR3 end falls 1 residue outside the read, so it is completed with the germline J gene. The chain employs TRBV13-3 and TRBJ1-5; no firm D call. This CDR3 spans 12 amino acids. CDR1 NNHDY and CDR2 SYVADS come from the germline V gene. Trimming shortened V by 2 bases and J by 6 bases, and 6 bases separated the two germline ends. CDR3 DNA (partial): TGTGCCAGCAGTGAAAGGCGCCAGGCTCCGCTT. As protein: CASSERRQAPL. In full, the CDR3 is CASSERRQAPLF.

Details on this clone: The gene names given are mouse names. The read finishes 1 residue shy of the CDR3 end, and the germline J gene is used to complete it. The chain is built from TRBV19 and TRBJ1-2; maybe TRBD1 (6 bases). V shed 2 bases and J shed 0 bases, with 8 bases lying between them. CDR3 size: 14 residues. Looked up from germline, CDR1 is FNHDT and CDR2 is SITEND (reference sequence). The CDR3 loop is CASSMRGANSDYTF. CDR3 DNA (partial): TGTGCCAGCAGTATGAGGGGGGCAAACTCCGACTACACC.

Notes on this clone: Gene names are the mouse ones. The read ends 1 residue shy of where the CDR3 ends; the end is completed using the germline J gene. The V call is TRBV2, the J call TRBJ1-2; a weak D match, TRBD1 (6 bases). The CDR3 is 13 amino acids. V lost 0 bases to trimming and J lost 6 bases, with 8 bases between them. Germline V gene lookup returns CDR1 LGHNA and CDR2 YSYQKL. Incomplete CDR3 DNA: TGTGCCAGCAGCCAAGAGGGGGGGCCCGACTACACC. It translates to CASSQEGGPDYT. The CDR3 in full is CASSQEGGPDYTF.

Comment on this clone: Mouse gene names apply. The CDR3 is cut off 1 residue early in the read; its end comes from the germline J gene. The chain links TRBV4 to TRBJ1-1; 7 bases map to TRBD1. From germline, CDR1 is LGHDT and CDR2 YNNKQL (reference sequence). Losses at the gene ends were 4 bases for V and 4 bases for J; bases not matched to a gene: 9. The CDR3 extends over 15 amino acids. CDR3 sequence: CASSSPRGRVTEVFF. CDR3 DNA (partial): TGTGCCAGCAGCTCCCCTAGGGGGCGGGTCACAGAAGTCTTC.

On this clone itself: These gene names are mouse names. The CDR3 end lies 1 residue beyond the end of the read and is filled in from the germline J gene. The chain recombines TRBV5 with TRBJ1-1, with 7 bases matching TRBD1. V was clipped by 4 bases and J by 3 bases; unmatched bases: 5. Germline V gene data show CDR1 as LGHNA and CDR2 as YNLKQL (reference sequence). The CDR3 spans 14 residues. The CDR3 loop reads CASSLGQLDTEVFF. The DNA read from the CDR3 is TGTGCCAGCAGCCTGGGACAGCTGGACACAGAAGTCTTC.

On this clone: Gene names follow the mouse nomenclature. The read terminates 1 residue ahead of where the CDR3 ends, so the germline J gene completes it. V gene TRBV26 combines with J gene TRBJ1-2, with D perhaps matching TRBD1 (5 bases). Trimming removed 0 bases from V and 2 bases from J, with 10 bases in between. Looked up from germline, CDR1 is KGHPV and CDR2 is FQNQEV (reference sequence). The CDR3 length is 15 residues. CDR3 DNA, as far as it was read: TGTGCCAGCAGTCTGTCAGGGCAGGGTAACTCCGACTACACC. Its protein is CASSLSGQGNSDYT. The CDR3 in full is CASSLSGQGNSDYTF.

This clone was seen a few times. Gene names and germline refer to mouse. The read gets to within 1 residue of the CDR3 end, and the germline J gene fills in the rest. This chain uses TRBV24 with TRBJ2-7; 9 bases agree with TRBD1. The CDR3 loop spans 12 amino acids. Germline V gives CDR1 KGHTA, CDR2 FRNEEI. Trimming at V came to 6 bases and at J to 6 bases, leaving 3 bases not matched to a gene. The CDR3 loop is CASRDRGLEQYF. CDR3 DNA (partial): TGTGCCAGCAGGGACAGGGGTCTTGAACAGTAC.

Details on this clone: Germline and genes: mouse. Sequencing ends 1 residue short of the CDR3 end; the germline J gene provides the rest. The rearrangement joins TRBV31 to TRBJ2-2; D possibly uses TRBD1 or TRBD2 (6 bases each). The CDR3 consists of 15 residues. V lost 0 bases and J 3 bases, leaving 11 bases between the germline ends. Germline V gene sequence: CDR1 GKSSPN, CDR2 SITVG. This CDR3 is CAWSLAGADTGQLYF. The sequenced part of the CDR3 DNA is TGTGCCTGGAGTCTAGCGGGGGCTGACACCGGGCAGCTCTAC.